This is a list of T cell receptor beta chains from one sample in a study of blood T cells in healthy people across ages. TCRdb called the 5' RACE reads again in MiXCR, with one record for every CDR3 protein. The table lists fewer than 2,000,000 distinct CDR3 sequences, 30% to 40% of them singletons. The sequenced sample consisted of blood. Every receptor here comes from a woman aged 25 to 45 in good health. Each CDR3 is given with its conserved first and last residue. Fields, in order: J gene, clone size, D gene, V gene, CDR3 protein, CDR3 DNA. A D gene is named only where the DNA matches it firmly. For some rows the clone size is stated as once, few or many, or as a class when expanded; others skip it.

TRBJ2-7	.	.	TRBV28	CASRGTGDQTYEQYF	TGTGCCAGCAGGGGGACGGGGGACCAAACATACGAGCAGTACTTC
TRBJ2-6	.	TRBD1	TRBV18	CASSAAMTGGISGANVLTF	TGTGCCAGCTCAGCTGCCATGACAGGGGGGATCTCTGGGGCCAACGTCCTGACTTTC
TRBJ2-1	.	.	TRBV13	CASCTQERAFGDNEQFF	TGTGCCAGCTGCACACAAGAGCGGGCGTTCGGGGATAATGAGCAGTTCTTC
TRBJ2-3	.	.	TRBV9	CASSVARTGDTQYF	TGTGCCAGCAGCGTAGCGAGGACGGGAGATACGCAGTATTTT
TRBJ2-3	.	.	TRBV20-1	CSARLRVTQYF	TGCAGTGCTAGATTGCGGGTTACGCAGTATTTT
TRBJ2-7	few	.	TRBV4-2	CASSQDFLVDCEQYF	TGTGCCAGCAGCCAAGATTTCCTAGTGGACTGCGAGCAGTACTTC
TRBJ2-3	few	.	TRBV29-1	CSVVVDTQYF	TGCAGCGTTGTAGTAGATACGCAGTATTTT
TRBJ1-2	.	.	TRBV4-1	CASSQDSTPNYGYTF	TGCGCCAGCAGCCAAGATAGCACGCCTAACTATGGCTACACCTTC
TRBJ2-5	.	TRBD2	TRBV7-9	CASSSRTRGVEPQETQYF	TGTGCCAGCAGCTCTCGAACACGGGGGGTTGAACCCCAAGAGACCCAGTACTTC
TRBJ2-1	.	.	TRBV7-7	CANSFRTGDEQFF	TGTGCCAACAGCTTCCGTACAGGAGATGAGCAGTTCTTC
TRBJ2-3	few	TRBD1	TRBV28	CASSQSGQGYTDTQYF	TGTGCCAGCAGTCAATCCGGACAGGGGTACACAGATACGCAGTATTTT
TRBJ1-2	.	TRBD1	TRBV28	CAIPKQGNYGYTF	TGTGCCATCCCGAAACAGGGGAACTATGGCTACACCTTC
TRBJ2-3	.	TRBD2	TRBV7-2	CASSRRRTSGSSTDTQYF	TGTGCCAGCAGCCGCCGTCGGACTAGCGGATCTAGCACAGATACGCAGTATTTT
TRBJ2-7	.	TRBD2	TRBV5-1	CASSFEIAGPYEQYF	TGCGCCAGCAGCTTTGAGATAGCGGGACCTTACGAGCAGTACTTC
TRBJ2-7	.	.	TRBV2	CASRNTGLGLYEQYF	TGTGCCAGCAGAAACACAGGTCTAGGCCTCTACGAGCAGTACTTC